A selection of T cell receptor beta chains follows, all from one sample in a study of blood T cells in healthy people across ages. TCRdb fed the 5' RACE reads into MiXCR, producing one record per CDR3 protein. The sample records under 2 million distinct CDR3 sequences, about 32% being singletons. The sequencing sample was made of blood. The receptors shown here come from a woman in her thirties in good health. CDR3s include the opening cysteine and the closing phenylalanine or tryptophan. Each record gives: CDR3 length, V gene, clone size, D gene, J gene, CDR3 protein. D genes are given only for firm matches. Some rows mark clone size as missing; the rest say once, few, many or name a class of expanded clone.

16,TRBV5-1,NA,TRBD1,TRBJ1-2,CASSGGQGANGYGYTF
15,TRBV27,NA,TRBD1,TRBJ2-7,CASSRYRGSSYEQYF
13,TRBV27,few,NA,TRBJ1-1,CASSLSGHTEAFF
14,TRBV2,NA,NA,TRBJ2-5,CASSDNYREETQYF
16,TRBV7-3,NA,NA,TRBJ1-1,CASSSAGTITHTEAFF
14,TRBV5-1,NA,NA,TRBJ2-7,CASSLPDGPYEQYF
14,TRBV27,many,TRBD2,TRBJ2-7,CASQAGTPSGEQYF
12,TRBV29-1,NA,NA,TRBJ2-3,CSVEVDTDTQYF
16,TRBV12-3/TRBV12-4,NA,NA,TRBJ2-7,CASSLKGSLSGNEQYF
15,TRBV3-1,few,TRBD2,TRBJ2-5,CASSRPAGGQETQYF
14,TRBV20-1,many,TRBD2,TRBJ2-3,CSARTGGPLDTQYF
17,TRBV12-3/TRBV12-4,few,TRBD2,TRBJ2-1,CASSLSRAGEGRNEQFF
17,TRBV27,few,NA,TRBJ2-7,CASRYRRTATSSYEQYF
21,TRBV14,NA,TRBD2,TRBJ2-3,CASSLTLARVEAGGFTDTQYF
13,TRBV3-1,NA,NA,TRBJ1-1,CASSQGYQVEAFF
14,TRBV20-1,few,NA,TRBJ2-5,CSATDYTLQETQYF
14,TRBV30,NA,TRBD2,NA,CAWSEGLAVSEQYF
18,TRBV10-3,NA,TRBD1,TRBJ2-3,CAISDPKDRVEGTDTQYF
15,TRBV12-3/TRBV12-4,NA,TRBD2,TRBJ2-2,CASSFAGGSTGELFF
17,TRBV7-3,NA,TRBD2,TRBJ2-1,CASSLGQSGSSYNEQFF
16,TRBV3-1,NA,TRBD1,TRBJ2-5,CASSQLGTGVAETQYF
16,TRBV9,few,NA,TRBJ2-3,CASSVREGTSTDTQYF
12,TRBV20-1,few,NA,TRBJ1-4,CSAPNHNEKLFF
16,TRBV20-1,NA,TRBD2,TRBJ2-3,CSARDNSGSRADTQYF
15,TRBV30,NA,NA,TRBJ2-3,CAWSPGLGEADTQYF
13,TRBV6-4,medium-sized,NA,TRBJ1-2,CASSDSFYGGYTF
15,TRBV2,few,NA,TRBJ2-1,CASSEGRPTYNEQFF
13,TRBV14,NA,TRBD1,TRBJ1-6,CASSLGTVSPLHF
17,TRBV15,NA,TRBD1,TRBJ1-1,CATSTRDRGAMNTEAFF
17,TRBV4-1,once,TRBD2,TRBJ2-2,CASSQRRLAVNTGELFF
13,TRBV27,many,NA,TRBJ2-3,CASSPLRADTQYF
16,TRBV11-1,few,NA,TRBJ2-2,CASSSPDGRRTGELFF
16,TRBV2,few,NA,TRBJ2-5,CASTDGGPMNGKTQYF
12,TRBV29-1,few,NA,TRBJ2-5,CSVYGGWETQYF
15,TRBV2,NA,NA,TRBJ1-4,CASSDRQIPNEKPFF
13,TRBV20-1,NA,NA,TRBJ1-5,CSAGEGSNQPQHF
13,TRBV27,few,TRBD1,TRBJ2-7,CASSLWTGTEQYF
15,TRBV29-1,many,TRBD1,TRBJ2-1,CSVEVVGQGRDEQFF
14,TRBV20-1,NA,NA,TRBJ2-3,CSASGGHSTDTQYF
15,TRBV5-1,many,NA,TRBJ2-5,CASSRGGSGEETQYF
17,TRBV11-2,few,TRBD2,TRBJ2-5,CASSFVTSGFREETQYF
14,TRBV6-1,few,NA,TRBJ2-1,CASTPSPNSSEQFF
14,TRBV3-1,NA,NA,TRBJ2-7,CASSQGIGLYEQYF
19,TRBV27,once,NA,TRBJ1-2,CASSFDRGADTGINHGYTF
16,TRBV9,NA,TRBD1,TRBJ1-2,CASSSPQAQGARGYTF
15,TRBV7-8,few,NA,TRBJ2-7,CASSQSRPRVGEQYF